This is a list of T cell receptor beta chains from one sample in a study of post-analysis software for immune sequencing data. Each CDR3 protein gets one entry after TCRdb re-called the PCR reads with MiXCR. The table has 700,000 to 800,000 distinct CDR3 sequences, 25% to 30% seen once. The sequenced sample was blood. These receptors originate from a girl aged 5-17 years with multiple sclerosis. Both conserved end residues are part of each CDR3. A D gene is named only where the DNA matches it firmly. Size values are once, few and many counts, or a class for expanded clones, and some rows have none.

j_gene | abundance | v_gene | d_gene | CDR3aa | CDR3nt
TRBJ1-2 | - | TRBV25-1 | TRBD1 | CASSADRVDGYTF | TGTGCCAGCAGTGCCGACAGGGTCGATGGCTACACCTTC
TRBJ2-7 | - | TRBV27 | TRBD2 | CASSPWREGEQYF | TGTGCCAGCAGCCCCTGGCGGGAGGGTGAGCAGTACTTC
TRBJ2-2 | few | TRBV4-2 | - | CASSQELAGGGELFF | TGTGCCAGCAGCCAAGAACTAGCAGGGGGTGGGGAGCTGTTTTTT
TRBJ2-7 | few | TRBV6-5 | - | CASSPNPPWVYEQYF | TGTGCCAGCAGTCCGAACCCCCCCTGGGTGTACGAGCAGTACTTC
TRBJ2-1 | - | TRBV20-1 | - | CSAEPQDFGSEQFF | TGCAGTGCAGAACCTCAAGACTTCGGATCTGAGCAGTTCTTC
TRBJ2-1 | few | TRBV7-8 | - | CASSRDGGPSYNEQFF | TGTGCCAGCAGCCGCGACGGGGGCCCCTCCTACAATGAGCAGTTCTTC
TRBJ2-7 | - | TRBV20-1 | TRBD1 | CSATGEGWDRVPRGAQYF | TGCAGTGCTACAGGGGAAGGGTGGGACAGGGTACCACGAGGGGCCCAGTACTTC
TRBJ2-5 | - | TRBV6-5 | TRBD2 | CASSYGARPTSGGETQYF | TGTGCCAGCAGTTACGGAGCCCGACCAACTAGCGGGGGAGAGACCCAGTACTTC
TRBJ2-5 | - | TRBV6-1 | TRBD1 | CASSVGTARETQYF | TGTGCCAGCAGTGTAGGGACAGCAAGAGAGACCCAGTACTTC
TRBJ2-3 | - | TRBV15 | - | CATSRVGGLGDTQYF | TGTGCCACCAGCAGAGTGGGCGGACTCGGAGATACGCAGTATTTT
TRBJ2-1 | - | TRBV12-3/TRBV12-4 | - | CASSPDYGSYNEQFF | TGTGCCAGCAGTCCGGACTATGGGTCCTACAATGAGCAGTTCTTC
TRBJ1-1 | - | TRBV29-1 | - | CSVEIWGFTETEAFF | TGCAGCGTTGAGATTTGGGGGTTCACTGAGACTGAAGCTTTCTTT
TRBJ1-5 | - | TRBV12-3/TRBV12-4 | - | CASSPPDSYNRPQHF | TGTGCCAGCAGCCCCCCGGACAGCTACAATCGGCCCCAGCATTTT
TRBJ1-2 | - | TRBV2 | - | CASSEARGRGGGYTF | TGTGCCAGCAGTGAAGCGAGGGGGAGGGGAGGAGGCTACACCTTC
TRBJ2-1 | few | TRBV12-3/TRBV12-4 | - | CASSRGANYNEQFF | TGTGCCAGCAGCCGGGGGGCCAATTACAATGAGCAGTTCTTC
TRBJ2-2 | few | TRBV11-2 | TRBD2 | CASSRAGGPNTGELFF | TGTGCCAGCAGCCGAGCGGGGGGCCCGAACACCGGGGAGCTGTTTTTT
TRBJ2-1 | - | TRBV5-1 | - | CASTFLLGQDEQFF | TGCGCCAGCACCTTCCTGTTGGGGCAGGATGAGCAGTTCTTC